Each of the 29 T cell receptor beta chains below was sequenced from the same sample in a study of siplizumab effects on memory and regulatory T cells. Generated by immunoSEQ multiplex PCR, the TCRdb table keeps only in-frame clones and is missing some. The top ten clones hold roughly two fifths of a sample with tens of thousands of clones, approximately 93% of them seen once. What was sequenced was CD8+ T cells sorted from blood. Receptor source: a human donor in good health.

The chain links TRBV27 to TRBJ2-1, with D perhaps TRBD2 (5 bases). CDR1 MNHEY and CDR2 SMNVEV come from the germline V gene (reference sequence). Trimming took 7 bases from V and 5 from J, leaving 12 bases between them. This CDR3 region has 13 residues. CDR3: CASTSGLNNEQFF. Here the CDR3 DNA reads TGTGCCAGCACGTCTGGACTTAACAATGAGCAGTTCTTC.

The CDR3 region is CASQHGTEIYF. The CDR3 coding sequence is TGTGCCTCTCAACACGGGACTGAGATATATTTT. The V call is TRBV6-6, the J call TRBJ1-4; D possibly corresponds to TRBD1 (5 bases). Near its end, the DNA agrees better with TRBJ1-3, so the J call may be wrong. Germline V lookup: CDR1 MNHNY, CDR2 SVGAGI (reference sequence). The CDR3 totals 11 residues.

The chain couples TRBV28 to TRBJ2-7, with D possibly TRBD2 on 6 matching bases. Trimming took 10 bases from V and 2 from J, leaving 15 bases between them. CDR1 MDHEN and CDR2 SYDVKM come from the germline V gene. The CDR3 consists of 13 residues. The CDR3 here is CATPRRDPYEQYF. The CDR3 bases are TGTGCCACCCCCCGGAGGGACCCCTACGAGCAGTACTTC.

J is TRBJ2-2 and V is TRBV7-6; maybe TRBD2 (5 bases). Trimming removed 5 bases from V and 7 bases from J, with 11 bases in between. The CDR3 has 13 residues. CDR1 is SGHVS, CDR2 FNYEAQ, per germline. The CDR3 loop reads CASSPAGSGELFF. The CDR3 coding sequence is TGTGCCAGCAGCCCGGCGGGCAGCGGGGAGCTGTTTTTT.

The chain has TRBV6-5 and TRBJ2-7; the D is unclear. The V gene lost 0 bases and the J gene lost 5 bases, with 8 bases spanning the gap. Germline CDR1 reads MNHEY; CDR2 reads SVGAGI. The CDR3 loop spans 13 amino acids. The CDR3 DNA sequence: TGTGCCAGCAGTTACTCGACCAGGAACGAGCAGTACTTC. It specifies CASSYSTRNEQYF.

This chain links TRBV28 with TRBJ1-1, with TRBD1 matching 8 bases. The ends lost 7 bases at V and 8 bases at J; junction bases unmatched: 9. There are 13 residues in the CDR3. Germline CDR1 and CDR2: MDHEN and SYDVKM. CDR3 region: CASTSTGDGEAFF. CDR3 nucleotides: TGTGCCAGCACATCGACAGGGGATGGGGAAGCTTTCTTT.

The rearrangement links TRBV6-5 to TRBJ2-2; D gene uncertain. CDR3 length: 12 residues. Trimming removed 6 bases from V and 7 bases from J, with 9 bases in between. CDR1 and CDR2 from the germline V gene are MNHEY and SVGAGI. CDR3 coding DNA: TGTGCCAGCAGGAAGGAAGGCGGGGAGCTGTTTTTT. Protein: CASRKEGGELFF.

The J gene is TRBJ2-1, the V gene TRBV28, with 14 bases identical to TRBD2. Per the germline V gene, CDR1 is MDHEN and CDR2 is SYDVKM. This CDR3 spans 18 amino acids. After removal of 2 bases from V and 2 bases from J, the junction contained 5 bases not matched to a gene. In DNA, the CDR3 is TGTGCCAGCAGTTTACGGGGACTAGCGGGAGTCCCCTACAATGAGCAGTTCTTC. It is translated as CASSLRGLAGVPYNEQFF.

The V call is TRBV28, the J call TRBJ2-2; D not certain. The CDR3 extends over 13 amino acids. Trimming removed 2 bases at V and 1 base at J, with 2 bases between. In germline, CDR1 is MDHEN, CDR2 SYDVKM. CDR3 nucleotides: TGTGCCAGCAGTTTACGGAACACCGGGGAGCTGTTTTTT. Encoded protein: CASSLRNTGELFF.

For the CDR3, the DNA is TGCGCCAGCAGTGGAGGGAAACAGGGAACGGCTAATGAAAAACTGTTTTTT. Its translation is CASSGGKQGTANEKLFF. This chain connects TRBV23-1 to TRBJ1-4, with D tentatively TRBD1 (6 bases). TRBV23-1 is annotated as an ORF whose role is uncertain. This CDR3 is 17 amino acids long. V lost 5 bases and J 3 bases, leaving 19 bases between the germline ends.

CDR3: CASSTLLTSLSYEQYF. As DNA, the CDR3 is TGTGCCAGCAGTACCCTCCTGACTAGCTTGAGCTACGAGCAGTACTTC. V usage is TRBV27 and J usage is TRBJ2-7, with 7 bases that match TRBD2. Germline CDR1 reads MNHEY; CDR2 reads SMNVEV (reference sequence). The CDR3 covers 16 residues. J was trimmed by 3 bases and V by 5 bases; bases with no gene match: 13.

The V gene is TRBV7-3, the J gene TRBJ2-1; 12 bases are a match to TRBD2. The junction had 4 bases not matched to a gene; V was cut back by 4 bases and J by 6 bases. CDR3 length: 15 amino acids. Germline CDR1 is SGHTA and CDR2 is FQGTGA. The CDR3, as DNA: TGTGCCAGCAGCTCTAGCGGGAGGGGCTCCAATGAGCAGTTCTTC. Translation gives CASSSSGRGSNEQFF.

For the CDR3, the DNA is TGCAGCGTTGTTTCTGGGACCAATTACGAGCAGTACTTC. Protein sequence: CSVVSGTNYEQYF. This sequence joins TRBV29-1 and TRBJ2-7; D may correspond to TRBD1 or TRBD2 (5 bases each). Germline V CDR1 and CDR2: SQVTM, ANQGSEA. Trimming took off 4 bases at V and 4 bases at J, with 14 bases between the two ends. The CDR3 is made up of 13 amino acids.

This clone showed up just once. The chain recombines TRBV7-9 with TRBJ1-1; a weak D match, TRBD1 (5 bases). The V end lost 1 base, the J end lost 0 bases, and 9 bases lay between the germline ends. This CDR3 has 15 residues. The germline V gene has CDR1 SEHNR and CDR2 FQNEAQ (reference sequence). CDR3 residues: CASSLEGPLNTEAFF. CDR3 bases: TGTGCCAGCAGCTTAGAGGGACCTCTGAACACTGAAGCTTTCTTT.

The sample holds a few counts of this clone. The CDR3 here is CASSVEEGTSGYNEQFF. In DNA form, the CDR3 reads TGTGCCAGCAGCGTAGAGGAAGGGACTAGCGGCTACAATGAGCAGTTCTTC. This chain uses TRBV9 with TRBJ2-1, with 11 bases aligning to TRBD2. The CDR3 loop spans 17 amino acids. Trimming cost V 0 bases and J 3 bases; bases outside gene matches: 5. CDR1 and CDR2 (germline): SGDLS, YYNGEE. The whole variable domain, remainder taken from reference TRBV9 and TRBJ2-1, is DSGVTQTPKHLITATGQRVTLRCSPRSGDLSVYWYQQSLDQGLQFLIQYYNGEERAKGNILERFSAQQFPDLHSELNLSSLELGDSALYFCASSVEEGTSGYNEQFFGPGTRLTVL.

The chain couples TRBV12-5 to TRBJ1-5, with 11 bases fitting TRBD1. The CDR3 contains 16 residues. V trimming: 5 bases; J trimming: 2 bases; junction bases outside the gene matches: 5. Germline assignment: CDR1 LGHNT and CDR2 FRNRAP. CDR3 in amino acids: CASGTDRGQGNQPQHF. CDR3 sequence (DNA): TGTGCTAGTGGTACGGACAGGGGGCAGGGCAATCAGCCCCAGCATTTT.

The gene calls are TRBV2 and TRBJ2-7, with D perhaps TRBD1 (6 bases). The germline V gene has CDR1 SNHLY and CDR2 FYNNEI. The ends were cut back, 5 bases at V and 2 bases at J, with 16 bases in the middle. The CDR3 totals 15 residues. The CDR3 is CASSSLGTGTYEQYF. The CDR3 DNA is TGTGCCAGCAGTTCTCTCGGAACAGGGACCTACGAGCAGTACTTC.

The chain joins TRBV7-5 to TRBJ1-5; the tabulated D call, TRBD1, remains unverified against the DNA. TRBV7-5 is deemed a pseudogene. The CDR3 is 13 residues long. This CDR3 is CVRSRDSNQPQHF. The DNA for the CDR3 is TGTGTCAGAAGCCGTGACAGTAATCAGCCCCAGCATTTT.

This chain uses TRBV27 with TRBJ2-1; 10 bases map to TRBD1. Germline V gene data show CDR1 as MNHEY and CDR2 as SMNVEV (reference sequence). The CDR3 consists of 15 residues. V lost 7 bases to trimming and J lost 6 bases; unmatched junction nucleotides: 9. Here the CDR3 reads CASTPLRTGGNEQFF. DNA of the CDR3: TGTGCCAGCACCCCACTCAGGACAGGGGGCAATGAGCAGTTCTTC.

This clone was counted a single time. The rearrangement links TRBV6-1 to TRBJ2-7; 12 bases fit TRBD2. The CDR3 loop spans 15 amino acids. The V gene's germline CDR1 is MNHNS and CDR2 SASEGT. Germline trimming cut 6 bases from V and 3 bases from J; bases unmatched to any gene: 6. CDR3 in amino acids: CASRGTSGPLYEQYF. The CDR3, as DNA: TGTGCCAGCAGAGGGACTAGCGGGCCTCTCTACGAGCAGTACTTC.

CDR3: CASSLALYNEQFF. The CDR3 DNA follows: TGTGCCAGCAGCTTAGCCCTGTACAATGAGCAGTTCTTC. The genes are TRBV7-9 and TRBJ2-1; no clear D gene. The germline V gene encodes CDR1 SEHNR and CDR2 FQNEAQ (reference sequence). The length of the CDR3 is 13 residues. V was trimmed by 0 bases and J by 4 bases, leaving 4 bases between them. Complete variable domain (other parts from reference TRBV7-9 and TRBJ2-1): DTGVSQNPRHKITKRGQNVTFRCDPISEHNRLYWYRQTLGQGPEFLTYFQNEAQLEKSRLLSDRFSAERPKGSFSTLEIQRTEQGDSAMYLCASSLALYNEQFFGPGTRLTVL.

V gene TRBV4-3 combines with J gene TRBJ2-1; 13 bases map to TRBD2. The J segment lost 9 bases and the V segment lost 2 bases, leaving 4 bases of the junction unmatched. Germline V gene lookup returns CDR1 LGHNA and CDR2 YSLEER. CDR3 length equals 15 residues. CDR3 residues: CASSQTSGRGGEQFF. The CDR3 coding sequence is TGCGCCAGCAGCCAAACTAGCGGGAGGGGGGGTGAGCAGTTCTTC.

This clone has only one observation. This chain uses TRBV25-1 with TRBJ1-6; tentative D call: TRBD1 (6 bases). Germline V lookup: CDR1 MGHDK, CDR2 SYGVNS. This CDR3 region has 14 residues. V lost 6 bases and J 7 bases, leaving 13 bases between the germline ends. CDR3 bases: TGTGCCAGCAGCCAACAGGGCGTGAATTCACCCCTCCACTTT. Its protein is CASSQQGVNSPLHF. The entire variable domain, with the rest obtained from reference TRBV25-1 and TRBJ1-6, is as follows: EADIYQTPRYLVIGTGKKITLECSQTMGHDKMYWYQQDPGMELHLIHYSYGVNSTEKGDLSSESTVSRIRTEHFPLTLESARPSHTSQYLCASSQQGVNSPLHFGNGTRLTVT.

This chain links TRBV9 with TRBJ2-1; 7 bases align to TRBD1. The CDR3 extends over 15 amino acids. The V gene's germline CDR1 is SGDLS and CDR2 YYNGEE. The V and J ends lost 0 bases and 7 bases, in that order; junction bases with no gene match: 7. For the CDR3, the DNA is TGTGCCAGCAGCGTAGGCAGGGGGAGTAGAAATGAGCAGTTCTTC. Its protein product is CASSVGRGSRNEQFF.

This chain links TRBV5-1 with TRBJ2-1; perhaps TRBD2 as D (6 bases). Per germline, CDR1 SGHRS and CDR2 YFSETQ. The germline V and J ends were trimmed by 7 bases and 6 bases, with 14 bases remaining between them. This CDR3 has 13 amino acids. CDR3 in DNA: TGCGCCAGCTTCATTGCGCGGGGCAATGAGCAGTTCTTC. This codes for CASFIARGNEQFF.

As DNA, the CDR3 is TGTGCCAGCAGCGAAACCGGGACAGGGGTCTATGGCTACACCTTC. It encodes CASSETGTGVYGYTF. V and J are TRBV5-6 and TRBJ1-2, with TRBD1 identical over 10 bases. Looked up from germline, CDR1 is SGHDT and CDR2 is YYEEEE. There are 15 residues in the CDR3. After removal of 4 bases from V and 4 bases from J, the junction contained 7 bases not matched to a gene. The entire variable domain, with the rest obtained from reference TRBV5-6 and TRBJ1-2, is as follows: DAGVTQSPTHLIKTRGQQVTLRCSPKSGHDTVSWYQQALGQGPQFIFQYYEEEERQRGNFPDRFSGHQFPNYSSELNVNALLLGDSALYLCASSETGTGVYGYTFGSGTRLTVV.

The rearrangement joins TRBV27 to TRBJ1-1; possible D gene TRBD1, 6 bases. Germline CDR1 reads MNHEY; CDR2 reads SMNVEV (reference sequence). CDR3 length: 14 residues. Trimming pared 2 bases from V and 5 bases from J, leaving 12 bases between. CDR3 nucleotide sequence: TGTGCCAGCAGTTTACGGGGGGCCGGGACTGAAGCTTTCTTT. It translates to CASSLRGAGTEAFF.

The J gene is TRBJ2-4, the V gene TRBV28; TRBD1 might be the D (6 bases). There are 13 residues in the CDR3. Germline loops: CDR1 MDHEN, CDR2 SYDVKM. Trimming pared 1 base from V and 10 bases from J, leaving 11 bases between. This CDR3 reads CASSLSGQGIQYF. The CDR3 DNA is TGTGCCAGCAGTTTATCAGGGCAGGGGATTCAGTACTTC. The entire variable domain, with the rest obtained from reference TRBV28 and TRBJ2-4, is as follows: DVKVTQSSRYLVKRTGEKVFLECVQDMDHENMFWYRQDPGLGLRLIYFSYDVKMKEKGDIPEGYSVSREKKERFSLILESASTNQTSMYLCASSLSGQGIQYFGAGTRLSVL.

The chain combines TRBV4-2 with TRBJ2-3; the D call may be TRBD1 or TRBD2 (6 bases each). The ends were cut back, 0 bases at V and 2 bases at J, with 12 bases in the middle. Germline V gene lookup returns CDR1 LGHNA and CDR2 YNFKEQ. The CDR3 has 16 amino acids. CDR3 sequence (DNA): TGTGCCAGCAGCCAAGAAAGGGGGGTGGCCACAGATACGCAGTATTTT. Translation gives CASSQERGVATDTQYF.